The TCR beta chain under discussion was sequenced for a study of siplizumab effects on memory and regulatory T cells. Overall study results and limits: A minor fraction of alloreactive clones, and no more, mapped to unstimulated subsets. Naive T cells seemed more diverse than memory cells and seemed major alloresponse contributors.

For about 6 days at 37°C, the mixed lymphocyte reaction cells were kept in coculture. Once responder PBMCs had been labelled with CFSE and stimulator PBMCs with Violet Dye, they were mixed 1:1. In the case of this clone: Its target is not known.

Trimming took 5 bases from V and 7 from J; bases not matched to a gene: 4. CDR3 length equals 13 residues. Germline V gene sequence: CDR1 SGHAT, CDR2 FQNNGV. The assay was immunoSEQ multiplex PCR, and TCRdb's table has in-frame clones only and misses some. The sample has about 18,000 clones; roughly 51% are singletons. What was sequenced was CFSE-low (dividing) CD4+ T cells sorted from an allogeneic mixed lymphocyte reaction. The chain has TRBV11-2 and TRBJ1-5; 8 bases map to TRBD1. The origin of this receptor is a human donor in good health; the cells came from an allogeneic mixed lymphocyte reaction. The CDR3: CASSRDRLQPQHF. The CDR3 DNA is TGTGCCAGCAGCCGGGACAGGTTACAGCCCCAGCATTTT.